This T cell receptor beta chain stems from a study of siplizumab effects on memory and regulatory T cells. Study results and caveats: Apparently key alloresponse contributors, naive T cells also seemed more diverse than memory cells. Siplizumab significantly decreased alloreactive sequences from unstimulated CD4+ memory cells. Mean Treg-derived proportions of mappable alloreactive CD4+ clones were around 70% for siplizumab and about 28% for controls.

Regarding this clone: No antigen is known for it.

Each sample contributed around 10^5 TCR templates to the assay. Some clones are missing from TCRdb's copy, which holds only in-frame ones; the method was immunoSEQ multiplex PCR. The sample holds 80,000 to 95,000 clones, 85% to 95% seen once. Germline loops: CDR1 SGHTA, CDR2 FQGTGA. The junction had 6 bases not matched to a gene; V was cut back by 5 bases and J by 0 bases. CDR3 size: 16 residues. V and J are TRBV7-3 and TRBJ2-1; 8 bases align to TRBD2. The sequence was collected from a human donor in good health. The material sequenced was CD8+ T cells sorted from blood. The CDR3 DNA reads TGTGCCAGCAGCAACCCAAGCGGGAGCTCCTACAATGAGCAGTTCTTC. Residues: CASSNPSGSSYNEQFF.